Below are 25 T cell receptor beta chains sequenced from a single sample in a study of beta chain features in type 1 diabetes. General study findings and limits: Moderate but significant shortening of TCRB CDR3s was recorded in all four CD4+ subsets from Type 1 diabetes patients.

Which antigens these TCRs recognize remains unknown. Since all of the isolated RNA was reverse transcribed, expressed TCRB transcripts were what got sequenced. The method was immunoSEQ multiplex PCR; TCRdb's version includes in-frame clones alone and lacks a portion of them. The sample lists roughly 47,000 clones; approximately 40% were seen once. The sequencing sample was made of stem cell memory CD4+ T cells from blood. These receptors were obtained from a man aged 25 to 40 with type 1 diabetes.

The gene calls are TRBV7-9 and TRBJ2-5; D perhaps matches TRBD2 (6 bases). Between the trimmed V and J ends, which lost 1 base and 5 bases, there was a span of 14 bases. The germline V gene encodes CDR1 SEHNR and CDR2 FQNEAQ (reference sequence). This CDR3 region has 15 residues. The CDR3 DNA reads TGTGCCAGCAGCTTAGGGAGGGGCCCCCTCGAGACCCAGTACTTC. Translating gives CASSLGRGPLETQYF.

This clone was seen once. The CDR3, as DNA: TGTGCCAGCAGCCGGGCGGGAGGCACTGAAGCTTTCTTT. Its protein product is CASSRAGGTEAFF. The V call is TRBV7-6, the J call TRBJ1-1, with D uncertain. Trimming stripped 5 bases from V and 4 bases from J, with 11 bases between. The CDR3 consists of 13 residues. Per germline, CDR1 SGHVS and CDR2 FNYEAQ.

This chain connects TRBV7-2 to TRBJ1-2; D gene ambiguous. Germline V gene sequence: CDR1 SGHTA, CDR2 FQGNSA. V shed 1 base and J shed 0 bases, with 9 bases lying between them. The CDR3 loop spans 15 amino acids. In DNA form, the CDR3 reads TGTGCCAGCAGCTTAGGCGGGCCATCTAACTATGGCTACACCTTC. Its translation: CASSLGGPSNYGYTF.

This chain links TRBV14 with TRBJ2-1; D is perhaps TRBD2 (5 bases). Germline-derived CDR1 and CDR2 are SGHDN and FVKESK. This CDR3 comprises 13 residues. The ends were cut back, 1 base at V and 6 bases at J, with 7 bases in the middle. CDR3 sequence: CASSQVTSNEQFF. CDR3 nucleotides: TGTGCCAGCAGCCAAGTAACTAGCAATGAGCAGTTCTTC.

The chain joins TRBV11-2 to TRBJ2-1, with unresolved D. Germline-derived CDR1 and CDR2 are SGHAT and FQNNGV. This CDR3 spans 16 amino acids. Trimming pared 2 bases from V and 0 bases from J, leaving 11 bases between. This CDR3 reads CASSLISTGSYNEQFF. The CDR3, as DNA: TGTGCCAGCAGCTTAATTTCAACCGGCTCCTACAATGAGCAGTTCTTC. Supplemented by reference TRBV11-2 and TRBJ2-1, the full variable domain reads EAGVAQSPRYKIIEKRQSVAFWCNPISGHATLYWYQQILGQGPKLLIQFQNNGVVDDSQLPKDRFSAERLKGVDSTLKIQPAKLEDSAVYLCASSLISTGSYNEQFFGPGTRLTVL.

This rearrangement joins TRBV2 to TRBJ1-4, with D possibly being TRBD1 (5 bases). Deletions cut 7 bases from V and 3 bases from J, with 9 bases between. The germline V gene encodes CDR1 SNHLY and CDR2 FYNNEI. CDR3 length: 13 residues. CDR3: CASKGQANEKLFF. CDR3 nucleotides: TGTGCCAGCAAGGGGCAGGCTAATGAAAAACTGTTTTTT. The full variable domain, rest sourced from reference TRBV2 and TRBJ1-4, is EPEVTQTPSHQVTQMGQEVILRCVPISNHLYFYWYRQILGQKVEFLVSFYNNEISEKSEIFDDQFSVERPDGSNFTLKIRSTKLEDSAMYFCASKGQANEKLFFGSGTQLSVL.

J is TRBJ2-1 and V is TRBV18; TRBD1 is a possible D gene (6 bases). The CDR3 is made up of 14 amino acids. V lost 5 bases and J 4 bases, leaving 12 bases between the germline ends. CDR1 is KGHSH and CDR2 is LQKENI in the germline V gene. The CDR3 sequence is CASSRQGLYNEQFF. The CDR3 region has the DNA TGTGCCAGCTCAAGGCAGGGGCTTTACAATGAGCAGTTCTTC.

The genes are TRBV18 and TRBJ2-5; weak D call: TRBD2 (5 bases). The V gene's germline CDR1 is KGHSH and CDR2 LQKENI. CDR3 length: 14 residues. Trimming removed 6 bases from V and 5 bases from J, with 16 bases in between. For the CDR3, the DNA is TGTGCCAGCTCCCCCTTCGGGGTCTCGGAGACCCAGTACTTC. Encoded protein: CASSPFGVSETQYF.

The CDR3 DNA reads as TGTGCCAGCAAATCACAGGGATGGGATGAGCAGTTCTTC. It is translated as CASKSQGWDEQFF. The chain combines TRBV2 with TRBJ2-1; D is perhaps TRBD1 (6 bases). V was cut by 7 bases and J by 8 bases, with 15 bases left in between. CDR3 size: 13 residues. Germline CDR1 reads SNHLY; CDR2 reads FYNNEI. Using reference TRBV2 and TRBJ2-1 for the parts outside the CDR3, the full variable domain is EPEVTQTPSHQVTQMGQEVILRCVPISNHLYFYWYRQILGQKVEFLVSFYNNEISEKSEIFDDQFSVERPDGSNFTLKIRSTKLEDSAMYFCASKSQGWDEQFFGPGTRLTVL.

This chain links TRBV28 with TRBJ2-1, with D perhaps matching TRBD1 (6 bases). The CDR3 has 15 amino acids. Germline assignment: CDR1 MDHEN and CDR2 SYDVKM. Deletions cut 6 bases from V and 1 base from J, with 13 bases between. The CDR3 sequence: CASRHGQISYNEQFF. DNA of the CDR3: TGTGCCAGCAGACATGGACAGATTTCCTACAATGAGCAGTTCTTC.

This sequence joins TRBV6-1 and TRBJ2-5, with D possibly TRBD1 on 6 matching bases. The ends were cut back, 6 bases at V and 5 bases at J, with 19 bases in the middle. In germline, CDR1 is MNHNS, CDR2 SASEGT. The CDR3 has 15 residues. The CDR3, as DNA: TGTGCCAGCAGGGACCAGGGGTATCCGAGGGAGACCCAGTACTTC. Residues: CASRDQGYPRETQYF.

This clone showed up just once. The chain is built from TRBV1 and TRBJ2-1; the table calls TRBD2, which could not be checked here. TRBV1 is listed as a pseudogene. CDR3 length: 20 amino acids. CDR3 loop: CTSSPRDGGVAGNSYNEQFF. CDR3 DNA sequence: TGCACCAGCAGCCCCCGGGACGGGGGGGTAGCGGGTAACTCCTACAATGAGCAGTTCTTC.

This chain uses TRBV6-6 with TRBJ1-1; 7 bases fit TRBD1. This CDR3 is built from 14 residues. Germline V gene sequence: CDR1 MNHNY, CDR2 SVGAGI (reference sequence). V lost 6 bases and J lost 6; bases outside the gene matches: 10. The CDR3 region has the DNA TGTGCCAGCAGCCCGCAGGGGGACGTCCCTGAAGCTTTCTTT. Translation: CASSPQGDVPEAFF.

The genes are TRBV28 and TRBJ1-1; 8 bases match TRBD1. The CDR3 length is 14 residues. From germline, CDR1 is MDHEN and CDR2 SYDVKM. Trimming removed 5 bases from V and 2 bases from J; junction bases left unmatched: 4. CDR3 sequence: CASSMDRANTEAFF. The CDR3 nucleotides are TGTGCCAGCAGTATGGACAGGGCTAACACTGAAGCTTTCTTT. Using reference TRBV28 and TRBJ1-1 for the parts outside the CDR3, the full variable domain is DVKVTQSSRYLVKRTGEKVFLECVQDMDHENMFWYRQDPGLGLRLIYFSYDVKMKEKGDIPEGYSVSREKKERFSLILESASTNQTSMYLCASSMDRANTEAFFGQGTRLTVV.

V gene TRBV2 combines with J gene TRBJ2-1; D is perhaps TRBD1 (6 bases). The CDR3 extends over 13 amino acids. Between the trimmed V and J ends, which lost 7 bases and 10 bases, there was a span of 17 bases. Germline lookup yields CDR1 SNHLY and CDR2 FYNNEI. The CDR3 DNA follows: TGTGCCAGCAACGGTAACAGGGTCAGGGAGCAGTTCTTC. Protein product: CASNGNRVREQFF.

This clone was seen only a few times. The chain recombines TRBV7-6 with TRBJ2-6; D is undetermined. The V and J ends lost 5 bases and 2 bases respectively, with 10 bases between them. Germline lookup yields CDR1 SGHVS and CDR2 FNYEAQ. The CDR3 length is 15 residues. CDR3 in amino acids: CASSRERTGANVLTF. The CDR3 DNA is TGTGCCAGCAGCCGCGAGAGAACTGGGGCCAACGTCCTGACTTTC. The whole variable domain, remainder taken from reference TRBV7-6 and TRBJ2-6, is GAGVSQSPRYKVTKRGQDVALRCDPISGHVSLYWYRQALGQGPEFLTYFNYEAQQDKSGLPNDRFSAERPEGSISTLTIQRTEQRDSAMYRCASSRERTGANVLTFGAGSRLTVL.

This clone was counted between two and nine times. The rearrangement links TRBV6-1 to TRBJ2-1; maybe TRBD2 (5 bases). The CDR3 contains 13 residues. The V end was cut by 6 bases, the J end by 5 bases, with 11 bases between. In germline, CDR1 is MNHNS, CDR2 SASEGT. Here the CDR3 DNA reads TGTGCCAGCAGAGCTGGGAGACACAATGAGCAGTTCTTC. Translating it yields CASRAGRHNEQFF.

This clone was seen only a few times. The genes are TRBV6-6 and TRBJ2-1; TRBD2 might be the D (5 bases). Trimming left V 6 bases short and J 9 bases short, with 18 bases between. Germline V gene lookup returns CDR1 MNHNY and CDR2 SVGAGI (reference sequence). The CDR3 spans 14 residues. Written as DNA, the CDR3 is TGTGCCAGCAGATCTCTTTCGGCCCGGGGTGAGCAGTTCTTC. It is translated as CASRSLSARGEQFF.

The sample holds a few counts of this clone. The chain has TRBV2 and TRBJ1-1; TRBD1 aligns across 7 bases. CDR1 SNHLY and CDR2 FYNNEI come from the germline V gene. The CDR3 length is 11 residues. J gave up 11 bases and V 5 bases, and 5 bases lay outside the gene matches. The CDR3 DNA reads as TGTGCCAGCAGTACAGGGGAATGGGCTTTCTTT. Protein: CASSTGEWAFF.

This clone has only a few counts. The genes are TRBV2 and TRBJ2-1; 7 nucleotides match TRBD1. Germline CDR1 SNHLY, CDR2 FYNNEI. V dropped 8 bases and J dropped 5; count of bases not matched to a gene: 3. The CDR3 is 12 residues long. The CDR3 DNA is TGTGCCAGCGGGGACAGAAACAATGAGCAGTTCTTC. Residues: CASGDRNNEQFF.

The chain links TRBV6-5 to TRBJ2-2, with D possibly matching TRBD1 (6 bases). V dropped 7 bases and J dropped 4 bases, with 13 bases sitting between them. Per the germline V gene, CDR1 is MNHEY and CDR2 is SVGAGI. The CDR3 has 14 amino acids. For the CDR3, the DNA is TGTGCCAGCATCCGGGGACATCGCACCGGGGAGCTGTTTTTT. Amino acids: CASIRGHRTGELFF.

The CDR3 sequence: CASSYSSGRVVDTQYF. The CDR3 region has the DNA TGTGCCAGCAGTTACTCCAGCGGGAGGGTGGTAGATACGCAGTATTTT. The chain recombines TRBV6-5 with TRBJ2-3; 10 bases agree with TRBD2. The trim removed 0 bases at V and 5 bases at J, leaving 5 bases unmatched. The CDR3 runs 16 residues. Germline CDR1 and CDR2: MNHEY and SVGAGI.

This clone was counted a few times. The rearrangement joins TRBV7-3 to TRBJ2-1; D gene unclear. V lost 2 bases and J lost 6, with 11 bases in between. CDR1 and CDR2 (germline): SGHTA, FQGTGA. The CDR3 is 14 amino acids. Written as DNA, the CDR3 is TGTGCCAGCAGCTTATCGGCAGGAAGCAATGAGCAGTTCTTC. Translating gives CASSLSAGSNEQFF.

This clone turned up a few times. V gene TRBV11-2 combines with J gene TRBJ2-1; D gene ambiguous. V lost 4 bases and J 8 bases, leaving 12 bases between the germline ends. Looked up from germline, CDR1 is SGHAT and CDR2 is FQNNGV. CDR3 size: 13 residues. The CDR3 spells CASSSRAIYEQFF. The CDR3 DNA sequence: TGTGCCAGCAGCTCTAGAGCAATCTATGAGCAGTTCTTC.

In this sample, this clone turned up once. The rearrangement joins TRBV27 to TRBJ2-7; the match to TRBD1 covers 7 bases. The CDR3 runs 15 residues. The J segment lost 5 bases and the V segment lost 2 bases, leaving 9 bases of the junction unmatched. Looked up from germline, CDR1 is MNHEY and CDR2 is SMNVEV (reference sequence). CDR3 protein: CASSLRFPTGNEQYF. The CDR3 coding sequence is TGTGCCAGCAGTTTACGCTTCCCGACAGGGAACGAGCAGTACTTC.